This T cell receptor (beta chain) was retrieved from a study of blood T cells in healthy people across ages. This CDR3 contains 14 residues. Germline lookup yields CDR1 DFQATT and CDR2 SNEGSKA (reference sequence). Trimming took 2 bases from V and 8 from J; bases not matched to a gene: 12. This clonotype has ten or more counts. Its target is unknown. Combining a sample-barcoded 5' primer with a J-beta primer mix, a second PCR ran for 7 to 11 cycles. Each of the cDNA molecules was tagged by a template-switch adaptor with 12 random nucleotides. TCRdb independently ran MiXCR on the 5' RACE reads; one entry per CDR3 protein. The sample has 1.5 million to 2 million distinct CDR3 sequences; roughly 43% are singletons. Overall study findings and caveats: Compared with aged donors, long-lived donors showed fewer expanded clones, suggesting selection.

Every donor gave ten milliliters of peripheral blood. They isolated at least 6 million PBMCs from each sample. This TCR came from a human donor in good health. This chain links TRBV20-1 with TRBJ2-7; 7 positions match TRBD1. The sample taken for sequencing was blood. The CDR3 coding sequence is TGCAGTGCTAGATACCCCCGGGACAGCTATCAGCAGTACTTC. It codes for CSARYPRDSYQQYF.